The next 21 T cell receptor beta chains were all read from a single sample in a study of siplizumab effects on memory and regulatory T cells. The table came from immunoSEQ multiplex PCR; TCRdb's copy has only in-frame clones and leaves some out. The sample carries more than 85,000 clones, approximately 90% recorded once. Sequenced input: Tregs sorted from blood. The receptors were sampled from a human donor in good health.

The chain uses TRBV7-2 and TRBJ2-7; D gene unclear. CDR1 SGHTA and CDR2 FQGNSA come from the germline V gene. Trimming took 2 bases from V and 6 from J, leaving 8 bases between them. The CDR3 contains 12 residues. CDR3 nucleotide sequence: TGTGCCAGCAGCTTAAATAGGGTCGAGCAGTACTTC. Translation: CASSLNRVEQYF. Filled out from reference TRBV7-2 and TRBJ2-7, the complete variable domain reads GAGVSQSPSNKVTEKGKDVELRCDPISGHTALYWYRQSLGQGLEFLIYFQGNSAPDKSGLPSDRFSAERTGGSVSTLTIQRTQQEDSAVYLCASSLNRVEQYFGPGTRLTVT.

This chain connects TRBV7-9 to TRBJ2-1; tentatively, D is TRBD1 or TRBD2 (5 bases each). Germline CDR1 and CDR2: SEHNR and FQNEAQ (reference sequence). V was trimmed by 1 base and J by 14 bases, leaving 15 bases between them. The CDR3 runs 13 residues. The CDR3 loop reads CASSLEFRGRKFF. The CDR3 DNA reads as TGTGCCAGCAGCTTAGAATTCCGGGGCAGGAAGTTCTTC.

This CDR3 is CASSQLIGNTYEQYF. The CDR3 DNA is TGTGCCAGCAGCCAATTAATAGGCAATACCTACGAGCAGTACTTC. The chain combines TRBV14 with TRBJ2-7; D not certain. The V gene's germline CDR1 is SGHDN and CDR2 FVKESK. V was cut by 2 bases and J by 2 bases, with 13 bases left in between. The length of the CDR3 is 15 residues.

The rearrangement links TRBV19 to TRBJ2-3; 8 nucleotides agree with TRBD1. Germline V gene sequence: CDR1 LNHDA, CDR2 SQIVND (reference sequence). The V segment lost 4 bases and the J segment 1 base; nucleotides outside the gene matches: 1. CDR3 length equals 14 residues. CDR3 nucleotide sequence: TGTGCCAGTAGTACAGGGGGCGGCACAGATACGCAGTATTTT. Protein product: CASSTGGGTDTQYF. The whole variable domain, remainder taken from reference TRBV19 and TRBJ2-3, is DGGITQSPKYLFRKEGQNVTLSCEQNLNHDAMYWYRQDPGQGLRLIYYSQIVNDFQKGDIAEGYSVSREKKESFPLTVTSAQKNPTAFYLCASSTGGGTDTQYFGPGTRLTVL.

The chain employs TRBV6-5 and TRBJ1-6; 7 bases agree with TRBD1. V lost 6 bases, J lost 8 bases, and 7 bases stayed unmatched. The length of the CDR3 is 14 residues. Germline lookup yields CDR1 MNHEY and CDR2 SVGAGI. For the CDR3, the DNA is TGTGCCAGCAGCCGGGGACAGACAGATTCACCCCTCCACTTT. Protein: CASSRGQTDSPLHF.

The genes are TRBV18 and TRBJ2-7; TRBD2 aligns across 9 bases. Germline CDR1 is KGHSH and CDR2 is LQKENI. There are 14 residues in the CDR3. The V and J ends lost 3 bases and 2 bases, in that order; junction bases with no gene match: 2. Written as DNA, the CDR3 is TGTGCCAGCTCACCGACTAGCGGAACCTACGAGCAGTACTTC. It translates to CASSPTSGTYEQYF.

Here the CDR3 DNA reads TGTGCCAGCAGCCAAGATCGGGCACTTGCTAAGAGCTACACCTTC. Protein sequence: CASSQDRALAKSYTF. The chain is built from TRBV4-2 and TRBJ1-2; D gene ambiguous. CDR1 LGHNA and CDR2 YNFKEQ come from the germline V gene. CDR3 size: 15 residues. With 0 bases removed from V and 9 bases from J, the gap between germline ends came to 17 bases.

V and J are TRBV11-2 and TRBJ2-7; 9 nucleotides match TRBD2. Trimming removed 2 bases from V and 5 bases from J; junction bases left unmatched: 7. Germline V CDR1 and CDR2: SGHAT, FQNNGV. The CDR3 extends over 15 amino acids. CDR3 sequence reads: CASSLPASGINEQYF. The CDR3 DNA reads as TGTGCCAGCAGCTTACCGGCTAGCGGGATCAACGAGCAGTACTTC.

This sequence joins TRBV7-9 and TRBJ1-1; D ambiguous. CDR3 size: 13 residues. From germline, CDR1 is SEHNR and CDR2 FQNEAQ (reference sequence). V dropped 8 bases and J dropped 4 bases, with 14 bases sitting between them. Here the CDR3 reads CASGRGLATEAFF. The CDR3 nucleotides read TGTGCCAGCGGAAGAGGTCTTGCCACTGAAGCTTTCTTT.

The gene calls are TRBV9 and TRBJ1-4, with D possibly being TRBD1 (6 bases). CDR3 length: 15 residues. From germline, CDR1 is SGDLS and CDR2 YYNGEE. V lost 4 bases and J lost 7, with 17 bases in between. This CDR3 reads CASSPGNREGEKLFF. The CDR3 region has the DNA TGTGCCAGCAGCCCAGGGAACAGGGAGGGTGAAAAACTGTTTTTT. Variable domain in full (rest from reference TRBV9 and TRBJ1-4): DSGVTQTPKHLITATGQRVTLRCSPRSGDLSVYWYQQSLDQGLQFLIQYYNGEERAKGNILERFSAQQFPDLHSELNLSSLELGDSALYFCASSPGNREGEKLFFGSGTQLSVL.

The V call is TRBV6-5, the J call TRBJ1-1; TRBD1 is a possible D gene (5 bases). The CDR3 length is 16 residues. The germline V gene has CDR1 MNHEY and CDR2 SVGAGI. Trimming took off 1 base at V and 3 bases at J, with 15 bases between the two ends. The CDR3 DNA follows: TGTGCCAGCAGTTACTTATATGCTGGGGGGTACACTGAAGCTTTCTTT. The encoded protein is CASSYLYAGGYTEAFF.

The chain links TRBV10-1 to TRBJ2-7; D unclear. V dropped 11 bases and J dropped 4 bases, with 9 bases sitting between them. Germline CDR1 WNHNN, CDR2 SYGVQD (reference sequence). The CDR3 has 10 residues. CDR3: CAGLVYEQYF. CDR3 bases: TGCGCCGGTCTGGTTTACGAGCAGTACTTC.

The rearrangement links TRBV19 to TRBJ2-1, with unresolved D. Deletions cut 4 bases from V and 6 bases from J, with 4 bases between. CDR1 LNHDA and CDR2 SQIVND come from the germline V gene (reference sequence). The CDR3 runs 11 residues. The CDR3 DNA follows: TGTGCCAGTAGTACTCTCAATGAGCAGTTCTTC. Translation: CASSTLNEQFF.

V usage is TRBV7-9 and J usage is TRBJ2-1, with 11 nucleotides matching TRBD2. The germline V gene has CDR1 SEHNR and CDR2 FQNEAQ (reference sequence). The CDR3 runs to 16 residues. With V trimmed by 5 bases and J by 5 bases, 8 bases remained unmatched. The CDR3 DNA sequence: TGTGCCAGCAGCCCCCGACTAGCGGGGCAAAACAATGAGCAGTTCTTC. Translation gives CASSPRLAGQNNEQFF.

The chain has TRBV27 and TRBJ2-3; TRBD2 might be the D (6 bases). The CDR3 is 14 amino acids. V was cut by 8 bases and J by 2 bases, with 14 bases left in between. Germline-derived CDR1 and CDR2 are MNHEY and SMNVEV (reference sequence). The CDR3, as DNA: TGTGCCAGCCTCCCCCGGGGGTTCACAGATACGCAGTATTTT. This codes for CASLPRGFTDTQYF.

The chain recombines TRBV6-4 with TRBJ2-1; maybe TRBD1 (5 bases). Trimming shortened V by 4 bases and J by 2 bases, and 12 bases separated the two germline ends. The CDR3 is 15 amino acids. The germline V gene has CDR1 MRHNA and CDR2 SNTAGT. The CDR3 loop is CASSGGWGPYNEQFF. The CDR3 nucleotides read TGTGCCAGCAGTGGCGGTTGGGGCCCCTACAATGAGCAGTTCTTC.

With regard to this clone: One end of the junction is discordant with germline, which a read error may explain. The chain joins TRBV5-1 to TRBJ1-2; 9 bases match TRBD1. The V gene's germline CDR1 is SGHRS and CDR2 YFSETQ. The CDR3 contains 17 residues. CDR3 coding DNA: TGCACCAGCAGCCCAGACGGGACAGGGCTTATCCTGGGGGGCTACACCTTC. It specifies CTSSPDGTGLILGGYTF.

This clone was recorded once. The chain links TRBV10-3 to TRBJ2-5, with 13 bases that match TRBD2. Germline V CDR1 and CDR2: ENHRY, SYGVKD. The CDR3 covers 15 residues. V lost 4 bases to trimming and J lost 2 bases; unmatched junction nucleotides: 1. This chain's CDR3 is CAISGTSGGQETQYF. For the CDR3, the DNA is TGTGCCATCAGTGGGACTAGCGGGGGACAAGAGACCCAGTACTTC.

This chain links TRBV28 with TRBJ1-4; a weak D match, TRBD1 (6 bases). V lost 3 bases and J lost 3, with 11 bases in between. Germline loops: CDR1 MDHEN, CDR2 SYDVKM. This CDR3 region has 15 residues. The CDR3 sequence: CASSFSGASNEKLFF. The CDR3 DNA sequence: TGTGCCAGCAGTTTTTCGGGGGCCTCTAATGAAAAACTGTTTTTT.

The chain joins TRBV11-2 to TRBJ2-7; TRBD2 matches at 10 bases. Germline CDR1 is SGHAT and CDR2 is FQNNGV. This CDR3 is built from 15 residues. Trimming removed 2 bases from V and 3 bases from J; junction bases left unmatched: 4. CDR3 DNA: TGTGCCAGCAGCTTAACAGTAGCGGGGGGCTACGAGCAGTACTTC. Protein product: CASSLTVAGGYEQYF.

This rearrangement joins TRBV18 to TRBJ1-2, with TRBD1 matching 11 bases. There are 14 residues in the CDR3. Germline loops: CDR1 KGHSH, CDR2 LQKENI. V trimming: 3 bases; J trimming: 4 bases; junction bases outside the gene matches: 1. The chain's CDR3 is CASSPGTGGYGYTF. In nucleotides, the CDR3 is TGTGCCAGCTCACCCGGGACAGGGGGCTATGGCTACACCTTC.